These T cell receptor beta chains were read from a single sample in a study of blood T cell repertoires in COVID-19. The assay was immunoSEQ multiplex PCR, and TCRdb's table has in-frame clones only and misses some. The sample has fewer than 250,000 clones; around 85% are singletons. Specimen: PBMCs or T cells enriched from blood (not recorded which). The receptors were gathered from a woman younger than 45 who had recovered from COVID-19. Both conserved end residues are part of each CDR3. D genes are given only for firm matches. Only some rows state a clone size, as once, few, many or a class for expanded clones.

DNA,CDR3,size,D,J,V
TGTGCCAGCAGTCGACAGGGCAACTACGAGCAGTACTTC,CASSRQGNYEQYF,few,TRBD1,TRBJ2-7,TRBV12-3/TRBV12-4
TGTGCCAGCAGTTTACGACAGGGGCTCAGCTATGGCTACACCTTC,CASSLRQGLSYGYTF,NA,TRBD1,TRBJ1-2,TRBV27
TGTGCCAGCTCACCCGACAGTAACTATGGCTACACCTTC,CASSPDSNYGYTF,NA,NA,TRBJ1-2,TRBV18
TGTGCCAGTAGTACAGGGGCCCCGAACACTGAAGCTTTCTTT,CASSTGAPNTEAFF,NA,NA,TRBJ1-1,TRBV19
TGTGCCAGCACCTCGGGACAGGGGTACACTGAAGCTTTCTTT,CASTSGQGYTEAFF,NA,TRBD1,TRBJ1-1,TRBV7-2
TGTGCCAGCAGCCGGGACAACCTTAGCAATCAGCCCCAGCATTTT,CASSRDNLSNQPQHF,NA,NA,TRBJ1-5,TRBV6-5
TGTGCCAGTAGTAGCGTCGCCACAGATACGCAGTATTTT,CASSSVATDTQYF,NA,NA,TRBJ2-3,TRBV19
TGTGCCAGCAGCTGGGGCAGGGGCACTGAAGCTTTCTTT,CASSWGRGTEAFF,NA,NA,TRBJ1-1,TRBV11-1
TGTGCCAGCAGCTCCCCCCTTAACGGGAGGGTGACCGAGCAGTACTTC,CASSSPLNGRVTEQYF,NA,TRBD2,TRBJ2-7,TRBV7-8
TGTGCCAGCTCACCATTCACAGGATCGAACACTGAAGCTTTCTTT,CASSPFTGSNTEAFF,NA,NA,TRBJ1-1,TRBV18
TGTGCCAGCAGCCCGGGACTAGCGGGAGGGAAAGAGACCCAGTACTTC,CASSPGLAGGKETQYF,NA,TRBD2,TRBJ2-5,TRBV7-9
TGTGCCAGCAGTTCCAAGGGGCCTAATTCACCCCTCCACTTT,CASSSKGPNSPLHF,NA,NA,TRBJ1-6,TRBV27
TGTGCCAGCAGAGGGACAGGGCATAATTCACCCCTCCACTTT,CASRGTGHNSPLHF,NA,TRBD1,TRBJ1-6,TRBV6-5
TGTGCCAGCAGCAAAGAGGAGGGCCCTAGCGTGAACACCGGGGAGCTGTTTTTT,CASSKEEGPSVNTGELFF,NA,NA,TRBJ2-2,TRBV21-1
TGTGCCAGCAGCGCTACAGAAATTAATTCACCCCTCCACTTT,CASSATEINSPLHF,NA,NA,TRBJ1-6,TRBV2
TGTGCCAGCCTCGCGACAGGGAACAATGAGCAGTTCTTC,CASLATGNNEQFF,NA,TRBD1,TRBJ2-1,TRBV2
TGCGCCAGCAGCTTTGGGGTAGCGGGGACCGGGGAGCTGTTTTTT,CASSFGVAGTGELFF,once,TRBD2,TRBJ2-2,TRBV5-1
TGTGCCAGCAGTCTCGACTCGGCCACTGAAGCTTTCTTT,CASSLDSATEAFF,few,NA,TRBJ1-1,TRBV12-3/TRBV12-4
TGTGCCAGCAGAGGCAGGATAAACACCGGGGAGCTGTTTTTT,CASRGRINTGELFF,NA,NA,TRBJ2-2,TRBV28
TGCGCCAGCAGCTTGGGGCTAGCGGGAGGAAAAGGGACCGGGGAGCTGTTTTTT,CASSLGLAGGKGTGELFF,NA,TRBD2,TRBJ2-2,TRBV5-1
TGTGCCAGCAGCCAACCCCAGGGGGCCGGCTATAATTCACCCCTCCACTTT,CASSQPQGAGYNSPLHF,NA,TRBD1,TRBJ1-6,TRBV3-1/TRBV3-2
TGTGCCAGCAGCTTACTCAGTAACAATGAGCAGTTCTTC,CASSLLSNNEQFF,NA,NA,TRBJ2-1,TRBV11-2
TGTGCCAGCAGCTTTACCAGTTGGGGGGCGAACACCGGGGAGCTGTTTTTT,CASSFTSWGANTGELFF,NA,NA,TRBJ2-2,TRBV11-2
TGTGCCAGTAGTATGAAGGCCGGGGACACTGAAGCTTTCTTT,CASSMKAGDTEAFF,NA,NA,TRBJ1-1,TRBV19